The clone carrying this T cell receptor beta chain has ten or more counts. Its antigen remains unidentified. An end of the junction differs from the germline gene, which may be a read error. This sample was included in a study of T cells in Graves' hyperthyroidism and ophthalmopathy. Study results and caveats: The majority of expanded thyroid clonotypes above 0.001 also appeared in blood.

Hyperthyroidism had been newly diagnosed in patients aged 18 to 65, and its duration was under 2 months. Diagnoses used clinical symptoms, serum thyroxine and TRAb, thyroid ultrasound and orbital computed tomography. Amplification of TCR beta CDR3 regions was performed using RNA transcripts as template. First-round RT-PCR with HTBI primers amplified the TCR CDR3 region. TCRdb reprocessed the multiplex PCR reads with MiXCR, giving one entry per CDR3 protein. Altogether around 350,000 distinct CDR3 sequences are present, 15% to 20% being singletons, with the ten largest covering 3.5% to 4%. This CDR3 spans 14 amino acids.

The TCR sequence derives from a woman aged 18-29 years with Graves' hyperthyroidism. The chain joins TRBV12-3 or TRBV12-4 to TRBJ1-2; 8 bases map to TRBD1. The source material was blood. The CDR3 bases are TGTGCCAGCAGTTTAGGCGCTTCAGCCAGGGGGCGCGACTTC. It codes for CASSLGASARGRDF.